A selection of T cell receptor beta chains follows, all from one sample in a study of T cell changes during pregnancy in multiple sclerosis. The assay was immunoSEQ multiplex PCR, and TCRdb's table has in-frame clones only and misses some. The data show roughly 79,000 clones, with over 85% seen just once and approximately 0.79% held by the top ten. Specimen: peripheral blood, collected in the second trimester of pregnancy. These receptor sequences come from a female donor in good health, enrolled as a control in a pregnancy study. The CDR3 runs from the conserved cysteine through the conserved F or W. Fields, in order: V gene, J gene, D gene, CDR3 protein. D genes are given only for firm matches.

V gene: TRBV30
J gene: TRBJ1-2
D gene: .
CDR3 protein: CAWSAVGGQGYTF

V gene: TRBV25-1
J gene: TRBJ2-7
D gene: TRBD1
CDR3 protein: CASSARDRGSYEQYF

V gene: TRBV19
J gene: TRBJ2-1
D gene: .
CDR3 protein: CASSPGGYNEQFF

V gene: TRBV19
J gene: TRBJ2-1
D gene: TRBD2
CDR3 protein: CASSIAPSGGRGEQFF

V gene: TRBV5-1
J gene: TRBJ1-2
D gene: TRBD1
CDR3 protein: CASSRTGTDSYGYTF

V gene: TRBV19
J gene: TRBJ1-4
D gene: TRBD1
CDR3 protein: CASRPQGARTNEKLFF

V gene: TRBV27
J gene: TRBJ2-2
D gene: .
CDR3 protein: CASKSTNTGELFF

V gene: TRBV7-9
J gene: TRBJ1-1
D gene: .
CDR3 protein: CASSGGGQGKSFF

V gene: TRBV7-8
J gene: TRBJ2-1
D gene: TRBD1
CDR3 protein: CASSNRDRYYNEQFF

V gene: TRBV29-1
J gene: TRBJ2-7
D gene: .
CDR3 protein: CSVGVGASANEQYF

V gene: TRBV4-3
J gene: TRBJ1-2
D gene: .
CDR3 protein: CASSQDHGQAVGYTF

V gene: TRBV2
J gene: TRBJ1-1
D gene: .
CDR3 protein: CASRYLQGMNTEAFF

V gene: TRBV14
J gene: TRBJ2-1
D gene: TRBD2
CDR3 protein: CASRVTSGDSYNEQFF

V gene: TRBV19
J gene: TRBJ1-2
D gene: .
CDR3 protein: CASSIVAGAVDNYGYTF

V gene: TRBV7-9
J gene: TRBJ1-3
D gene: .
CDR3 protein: CASSLSGNTIYF

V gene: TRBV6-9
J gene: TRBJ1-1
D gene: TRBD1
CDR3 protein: CASRRTGGISEAFF

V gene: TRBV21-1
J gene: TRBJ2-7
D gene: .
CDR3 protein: CASSKGARAAPNPLYEQYF

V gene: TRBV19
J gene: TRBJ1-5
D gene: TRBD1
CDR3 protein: CASSTNRQGDFNQPQHF

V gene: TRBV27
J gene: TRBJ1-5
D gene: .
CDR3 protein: CASSLFGGQNQPQHF

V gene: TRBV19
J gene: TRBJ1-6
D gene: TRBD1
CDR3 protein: CASSQLTGTGYRSPLHF

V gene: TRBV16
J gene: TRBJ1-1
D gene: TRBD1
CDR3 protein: CASSQSAGGSAEAFF

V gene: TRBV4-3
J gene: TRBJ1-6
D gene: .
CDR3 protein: CASSQDLSRQGYSPLHF

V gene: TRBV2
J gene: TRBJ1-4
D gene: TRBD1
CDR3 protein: CASTGQGAGEKLFF

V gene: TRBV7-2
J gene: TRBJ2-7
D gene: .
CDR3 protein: CASSLVGPWYEQYF

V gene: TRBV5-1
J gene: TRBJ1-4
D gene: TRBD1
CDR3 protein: CASSPSGQGASEKLFF